The 27 T cell receptor beta chains given below trace back to one sample, sequenced in a study of blood T cell repertoires in COVID-19. Repertoires were generated with immunoSEQ multiplex PCR, while TCRdb's copy carries only in-frame clones and drops some. The data contain about 160,000 clones, roughly 84% of them singletons. The source material was peripheral blood. These receptors were taken from a woman aged 45-65 years with COVID-19, enrolled during active disease.

CDR3 sequence (DNA): TGTGCCATCAGTGACTGGGGCAACGAGCAGTACTTC. Residues: CAISDWGNEQYF. The J gene is TRBJ2-7, the V gene TRBV10-3; TRBD1 is a possible D gene (5 bases). Germline V gene lookup returns CDR1 ENHRY and CDR2 SYGVKD. CDR3 size: 12 residues. The V end lost 3 bases, the J end lost 5 bases, and 8 bases lay between the germline ends.

Only a few counts were recorded for this clone. The V gene is TRBV3-1 (or the pseudogene TRBV3-2), the J gene TRBJ2-3, with D uncertain. CDR3 size: 16 residues. Trimming removed 5 bases at V and 7 bases at J, with 22 bases between. The V gene's germline CDR1 is LGHDT and CDR2 YNNKEL (reference sequence). CDR3 protein: CASSSPGWASSNTQYF. In DNA form, the CDR3 reads TGTGCCAGCAGCTCCCCCGGATGGGCCTCCTCGAATACGCAGTATTTT.

The CDR3 is CAIRSSGGITDTQYF. The CDR3 DNA sequence: TGTGCCATCAGGTCTAGCGGGGGAATCACAGATACGCAGTATTTT. The gene calls are TRBV10-3 and TRBJ2-3; TRBD2 matches at 10 bases. The V and J ends lost 6 bases and 2 bases, in that order; junction bases with no gene match: 5. The CDR3 is 15 amino acids. Per the germline V gene, CDR1 is ENHRY and CDR2 is SYGVKD.

This clone was counted once. The chain uses TRBV19 and TRBJ2-5; D unclear. Per the germline V gene, CDR1 is LNHDA and CDR2 is SQIVND (reference sequence). The CDR3 spans 13 residues. The germline V and J ends were trimmed by 6 bases and 4 bases, with 12 bases remaining between them. The CDR3 DNA follows: TGTGCCAGTAGGGCGCAGTGGAGAGAGACCCAGTACTTC. The encoded protein is CASRAQWRETQYF.

This chain joins TRBV27 and TRBJ1-1; D not certain. This CDR3 is 13 amino acids long. Trimming stripped 2 bases from V and 6 bases from J, with 10 bases between. Germline values: CDR1 MNHEY, CDR2 SMNVEV (reference sequence). CDR3 region: CASSLASYSEAFF. The CDR3 region has the DNA TGTGCCAGCAGTTTAGCTTCCTATTCTGAAGCTTTCTTT.

The chain links TRBV5-1 to TRBJ2-1, with TRBD2 matching over 8 bases. CDR1 and CDR2 from the germline V gene are SGHRS and YFSETQ. This CDR3 spans 13 amino acids. J lost 8 bases, V lost 6 bases, and 7 bases had no gene match. The CDR3 here is CASKAGERDEQFF. The CDR3 DNA reads TGCGCCAGCAAAGCGGGGGAGCGGGATGAGCAGTTCTTC.

This clone was seen only a few times. This chain joins TRBV2 and TRBJ2-2; 7 bases agree with TRBD1. This CDR3 has 15 residues. Germline lookup yields CDR1 SNHLY and CDR2 FYNNEI. With V trimmed by 5 bases and J by 3 bases, 6 bases remained unmatched. CDR3 sequence reads: CASSQDRVDTGELFF. CDR3 nucleotides: TGTGCCAGCAGTCAAGACAGGGTGGACACCGGGGAGCTGTTTTTT. The variable domain in full, with the rest retrieved from reference TRBV2 and TRBJ2-2, is EPEVTQTPSHQVTQMGQEVILRCVPISNHLYFYWYRQILGQKVEFLVSFYNNEISEKSEIFDDQFSVERPDGSNFTLKIRSTKLEDSAMYFCASSQDRVDTGELFFGEGSRLTVL.

The chain is built from TRBV14 and TRBJ1-1; TRBD1 is a possible D gene (5 bases). Germline V gene data show CDR1 as SGHDN and CDR2 as FVKESK. Trimming cost V 2 bases and J 10 bases, with 11 bases left between them. The CDR3 has 12 residues. The CDR3 DNA sequence: TGTGCCAGCAGCCAATTGCGGGGCGTAGCTTTCTTT. Its protein product is CASSQLRGVAFF.

J is TRBJ1-2 and V is TRBV18; 7 nucleotides line up with TRBD1. CDR1 is KGHSH, CDR2 LQKENI, per germline. Trimming at V came to 3 bases and at J to 0 bases, leaving 4 bases not matched to a gene. The CDR3 is 15 residues long. The CDR3 coding sequence is TGTGCCAGCTCACCCGGACAGGAAGCTAACTATGGCTACACCTTC. This gives the protein CASSPGQEANYGYTF.

The chain carries TRBV4-3 and TRBJ2-7; possible D gene TRBD2, 5 bases. The CDR3 runs to 14 residues. The germline V and J ends were trimmed by 1 base and 2 bases, with 9 bases remaining between them. Germline CDR1 reads LGHNA; CDR2 reads YSLEER. CDR3 loop: CASSQAGYTYEQYF. The CDR3 DNA reads TGCGCCAGCAGCCAAGCGGGATACACCTACGAGCAGTACTTC.

This clone was recorded once. This sequence joins TRBV5-5 and TRBJ1-2, with no clear D. The CDR3 covers 16 residues. CDR1 and CDR2 (germline): SGHKS, YYEKEE (reference sequence). Between the trimmed V and J ends, which lost 4 bases and 5 bases, there was a span of 21 bases. CDR3 loop: CASSPGSGARSYGYTF. The CDR3 DNA reads as TGTGCCAGCAGCCCGGGGTCGGGCGCCCGAAGTTATGGCTACACCTTC.

The genes are TRBV18 and TRBJ1-5, with a possible D match to TRBD1 (6 bases). V was clipped by 6 bases and J by 6 bases, with 15 bases between them. CDR3 length: 14 residues. CDR1 is KGHSH and CDR2 is LQKENI in the germline V gene. CDR3 sequence (DNA): TGTGCCAGCTCTGTACAGGGTACTTCTCAGCCCCAGCATTTT. Its translation: CASSVQGTSQPQHF. Drawing the rest from reference TRBV18 and TRBJ1-5, the complete variable domain is NAGVMQNPRHLVRRRGQEARLRCSPMKGHSHVYWYRQLPEEGLKFMVYLQKENIIDESGMPKERFSAEFPKEGPSILRIQQVVRGDSAAYFCASSVQGTSQPQHFGDGTRLSIL.

This chain uses TRBV18 with TRBJ2-7; perhaps TRBD1 as D (5 bases). This CDR3 contains 16 residues. In germline, CDR1 is KGHSH, CDR2 LQKENI. The V and J ends lost 1 base and 3 bases respectively, with 16 bases between them. CDR3 amino acids: CASSPRYAGAGYEQYF. CDR3 in DNA: TGTGCCAGCTCACCACGGTATGCTGGGGCTGGCTACGAGCAGTACTTC.

The chain is built from TRBV6-2 or TRBV6-3 and TRBJ1-5, with no clear D. The CDR3 totals 17 residues. V lost 0 bases, J lost 5 bases, and 17 bases lay in between. Germline CDR1 reads MNHEY; CDR2 reads SVGEGT. The CDR3 protein is CASSYSRRKRLDQPQHF. The CDR3 DNA sequence: TGTGCCAGCAGTTACTCTCGGCGGAAGCGCTTAGATCAGCCCCAGCATTTT.

This rearrangement joins TRBV6-5 to TRBJ1-1; D is unclear. The V end was cut by 6 bases, the J end by 1 base, with 6 bases between. Germline lookup yields CDR1 MNHEY and CDR2 SVGAGI. There are 12 residues in the CDR3. CDR3 DNA sequence: TGTGCCAGCAGAACAGCGAACACTGAAGCTTTCTTT. Its translation is CASRTANTEAFF.

The J gene is TRBJ2-7, the V gene TRBV12-3 or TRBV12-4; no clear D gene. CDR3 length equals 13 residues. The V gene lost 3 bases and the J gene lost 2 bases, with 8 bases spanning the gap. The CDR3 sequence is CASSLTLTYEQYF. The CDR3 DNA is TGTGCCAGCAGTTTGACACTGACCTACGAGCAGTACTTC.

The rearrangement links TRBV19 to TRBJ1-6; a possible D gene is TRBD1 (6 bases). The germline V gene has CDR1 LNHDA and CDR2 SQIVND (reference sequence). V dropped 5 bases and J dropped 12 bases, with 14 bases sitting between them. This CDR3 contains 13 residues. The CDR3 is CASSFTTGQPLHF. DNA of the CDR3: TGTGCCAGTAGTTTTACGACGGGACAACCCCTCCACTTT. Variable domain in full (rest from reference TRBV19 and TRBJ1-6): DGGITQSPKYLFRKEGQNVTLSCEQNLNHDAMYWYRQDPGQGLRLIYYSQIVNDFQKGDIAEGYSVSREKKESFPLTVTSAQKNPTAFYLCASSFTTGQPLHFGNGTRLTVT.

The rearrangement links TRBV9 to TRBJ2-7; TRBD2 aligns across 7 bases. Per germline, CDR1 SGDLS and CDR2 YYNGEE. The junction had 10 bases not matched to a gene; V was cut back by 4 bases and J by 6 bases. The CDR3 spans 14 residues. The CDR3, as DNA: TGTGCCAGCAGCTTCAGCGGGGATACCGGCGAGCAGTACTTC. Its protein product is CASSFSGDTGEQYF.

The rearrangement joins TRBV19 to TRBJ2-3, with 11 bases aligning to TRBD2. The germline V gene has CDR1 LNHDA and CDR2 SQIVND (reference sequence). With V trimmed by 4 bases and J by 6 bases, 9 bases remained unmatched. The CDR3 loop spans 16 amino acids. As DNA, the CDR3 is TGTGCCAGTAGTAGGGGATCACTAGCGGGGGTGGATACGCAGTATTTT. Its protein is CASSRGSLAGVDTQYF.

The V call is TRBV15, the J call TRBJ1-3; possibly TRBD1 for D (6 bases). The V gene's germline CDR1 is LNHNV and CDR2 YYDKDF (reference sequence). Trimming removed 0 bases at V and 9 bases at J, with 12 bases between. There are 14 residues in the CDR3. In nucleotides, the CDR3 is TGTGCCACCAGCAGAGACCAGGGGTCTGGCACCATATATTTT. Protein product: CATSRDQGSGTIYF.

The CDR3, as DNA: TGTGCCAGCAGCTTATCCGGGGGTGCTAATGAAAAACTGTTTTTT. Translation gives CASSLSGGANEKLFF. The gene calls are TRBV7-9 and TRBJ1-4, with a weak D call TRBD1 (5 bases). Trimming shortened V by 2 bases and J by 3 bases, and 10 bases separated the two germline ends. Germline V gene lookup returns CDR1 SEHNR and CDR2 FQNEAQ (reference sequence). The CDR3 has 15 amino acids. The full variable domain, rest sourced from reference TRBV7-9 and TRBJ1-4, is DTGVSQNPRHKITKRGQNVTFRCDPISEHNRLYWYRQTLGQGPEFLTYFQNEAQLEKSRLLSDRFSAERPKGSFSTLEIQRTEQGDSAMYLCASSLSGGANEKLFFGSGTQLSVL.

The chain combines TRBV6-6 with TRBJ2-2, with 7 bases that match TRBD1. V trimming: 5 bases; J trimming: 0 bases; junction bases outside the gene matches: 6. The CDR3 has 16 residues. Germline CDR1 is MNHNY and CDR2 is SVGAGI (reference sequence). The CDR3 sequence is CASSTIGGANTGELFF. The CDR3 DNA reads as TGTGCCAGCAGTACCATAGGGGGCGCGAACACCGGGGAGCTGTTTTTT.

The gene calls are TRBV24-1 and TRBJ2-2, with 8 bases fitting TRBD1. The germline V gene encodes CDR1 KGHDR and CDR2 SFDVKD. Trimming took 3 bases from V and 6 from J; bases not matched to a gene: 8. The CDR3 runs to 16 residues. Written as DNA, the CDR3 is TGTGCCACCAGTGATAATCAGGGGGCGACGGCCGGGGAGCTGTTTTTT. It translates to CATSDNQGATAGELFF.

This rearrangement joins TRBV28 to TRBJ2-7, with D unclear. Germline V CDR1 and CDR2: MDHEN, SYDVKM. The V and J ends lost 1 base and 2 bases respectively, with 9 bases between them. There are 14 residues in the CDR3. The chain's CDR3 is CASSLYGLTYEQYF. CDR3 coding DNA: TGTGCCAGCAGTTTATATGGGCTCACCTACGAGCAGTACTTC.

This clone was seen once. The chain employs TRBV24-1 and TRBJ2-1; the D gene is possibly TRBD1 (5 bases). V was cut by 4 bases and J by 12 bases, with 15 bases left in between. CDR3 size: 13 residues. CDR1 is KGHDR and CDR2 is SFDVKD in the germline V gene. The CDR3 is CATSENPGIGQFF. The DNA of the CDR3 is TGTGCCACCAGTGAGAATCCAGGGATAGGGCAGTTCTTC.

The V gene is TRBV6-4, the J gene TRBJ2-7; tentative D call: TRBD2 (5 bases). The germline CDR1 and CDR2 sequences are MRHNA and SNTAGT. The V end was cut by 2 bases, the J end by 2 bases, with 13 bases between. The CDR3 is 15 residues long. For the CDR3, the DNA is TGTGCCAGCAGTGACGCGGGCCCAGGCGCCTACGAGCAGTACTTC. It is translated as CASSDAGPGAYEQYF.

The chain is built from TRBV6-6 and TRBJ1-1; D is perhaps TRBD1 (6 bases). Germline values: CDR1 MNHNY, CDR2 SVGAGI (reference sequence). V lost 5 bases and J lost 4, with 23 bases in between. The CDR3 contains 17 residues. DNA for the CDR3: TGTGCCAGCAGTCCTCCCATCACAGGACGAGGGGGCACTGAAGCTTTCTTT. Its protein product is CASSPPITGRGGTEAFF.